This entry lists 6 T cell receptor beta chains sequenced from one sample in a study of cytomegalovirus exposure and HLA in healthy donors listed by TCRdb under 2017. The method behind the library was the immunoSEQ multiplex PCR assay. For the multiplex PCR, a mixture combining 60 forward primers for TCR Vbeta segments and 13 reverse primers for TCR Jbeta segments was used. This is the immuneACCESS table as TCRdb keeps it, with only in-frame sequences that have V and J called. A part of the clones is gone; compared with another copy, unresolved V genes explain less than half, and the rest is unexplained. Recorded for this sample are about 180,000 clones; roughly 80% of them occurred a single time. Less than 2.5% of the sample rests with the top ten. Sequenced: PBMCs. These receptors originate from a male donor in good health and CMV-seronegative.

This rearrangement joins TRBV7-9 to TRBJ1-2; D is undetermined. Looked up from germline, CDR1 is SEHNR and CDR2 is FQNEAQ (reference sequence). The CDR3 consists of 12 residues. V was shortened by 10 bases and J by 7 bases, with 16 bases between the two germline ends. The CDR3 reads CATGSGICGYTF. The CDR3, as DNA: TGTGCCACGGGGTCCGGTATCTGTGGCTACACCTTC.

This clone was observed a single time. For the CDR3, the DNA is TGCGCCAGCAGCCAAGTCTCCACGGGGTCGGAGACCCAGTACTTC. Its protein is CASSQVSTGSETQYF. V and J are TRBV4-1 and TRBJ2-5; D perhaps matches TRBD2 (5 bases). The V and J ends lost 1 base and 5 bases respectively, with 14 bases between them. The CDR3 length is 15 residues. Germline values: CDR1 MGHRA, CDR2 YSYEKL.

The V gene is TRBV6-5, the J gene TRBJ2-5; D not certain. Between the trimmed V and J ends, which lost 0 bases and 1 base, there was a span of 6 bases. CDR3 length: 14 amino acids. Germline CDR1 and CDR2: MNHEY and SVGAGI. The CDR3 reads CASSYSATQETQYF. CDR3 in DNA: TGTGCCAGCAGTTACTCGGCAACCCAAGAGACCCAGTACTTC.

CDR3 in amino acids: CASSLQRSGWQSDTQYF. In DNA form, the CDR3 reads TGCGCCAGCAGCCTCCAGCGTTCGGGATGGCAATCGGATACGCAGTATTTT. This sequence joins TRBV5-1 and TRBJ2-3; tentatively, D is TRBD2 (5 bases). V lost 4 bases, J lost 6 bases, and 24 bases lay in between. CDR1 SGHRS and CDR2 YFSETQ come from the germline V gene. The CDR3 extends over 17 amino acids.

This clone has a single count. V and J are TRBV29-1 and TRBJ2-5, with 7 positions matching TRBD2. From germline, CDR1 is SQVTM and CDR2 ANQGSEA. J gave up 4 bases and V 0 bases, and 8 bases lay outside the gene matches. The CDR3 totals 15 residues. In DNA form, the CDR3 reads TGCAGCGTTGAAGATCCTGGGGGGGTGCGAGAGACCCAGTACTTC. Translated: CSVEDPGGVRETQYF.

This clone has only a few counts. The gene calls are TRBV5-6 and TRBJ2-7; 9 bases are shared with TRBD1. The J segment lost 7 bases and the V segment lost 1 base, leaving 6 bases of the junction unmatched. The CDR3 spans 14 residues. Germline CDR1 and CDR2: SGHDT and YYEEEE. Here the CDR3 DNA reads TGTGCCAGCAGCTTGACAGGGGGCGAGGGGGAGCAGTACTTC. Translated: CASSLTGGEGEQYF.